The source of this T cell receptor (beta chain) is a study of blood T cell repertoires in COVID-19. Study background: Samples representing acute and convalescent COVID-19 were sourced from the United States, Italy and Spain. In each case, the material was cDNA or gDNA derived from T cells, B-cell-depleted T cells, or PBMCs.

During active infection, Seattle patients enrolled and were then monitored through disease. As handled by the study authors: From reference gene primer amplification, estimates of nucleated cell counts were derived. The protocol was immunoSEQ multiplex PCR, while the TCRdb copy is restricted to in-frame clones and leaves out a portion. The V and J calls and clone size come from that table; D and trimming were worked out from the DNA. The sample includes fewer than 30,000 clones, roughly 88% of them seen just once. Looked up from germline, CDR1 is WNHNN and CDR2 is SYGVQD (reference sequence). Trimming cost V 6 bases and J 5 bases; bases outside gene matches: 7. The length of the CDR3 is 16 residues.

The sequence was collected from an elderly woman with COVID-19, enrolled during active disease. Sequencing was performed on peripheral blood. The V and J genes are TRBV10-1 and TRBJ2-2; 12 nucleotides line up with TRBD1. The CDR3 protein is CASSRGTGGRTGELFF. The CDR3 bases are TGCGCCAGCAGCCGCGGGACAGGGGGCCGAACCGGGGAGCTGTTTTTT.